The T cell receptor (beta chain) under discussion was sequenced for a study of blood T cell repertoires in COVID-19. About the study: Acute and convalescent COVID-19 specimens originated in the United States, Italy and Spain. T cells, B-cell-depleted T cells, or PBMCs provided the cDNA or gDNA that served as material.

The table came from immunoSEQ multiplex PCR; TCRdb's copy has only in-frame clones and leaves some out. Of a few hundred thousand clones listed, just over 85% were seen once; the top ten hold 3.5% to 4%. V shed 4 bases and J 6 bases; nucleotides not matched to a gene: 5. The CDR3 is made up of 15 amino acids. Germline-derived CDR1 and CDR2 are LNHDA and SQIVND (reference sequence). Sample: PBMCs or T cells enriched from blood (not recorded which). This receptor was taken from a woman in her 40s with acute COVID-19. This chain connects TRBV19 to TRBJ1-5; 11 bases map to TRBD1. CDR3 residues: CASSKGQGGFQPQHF. The DNA of the CDR3 is TGTGCCAGTAGTAAGGGACAGGGGGGATTTCAGCCCCAGCATTTT. Filled out from reference TRBV19 and TRBJ1-5, the complete variable domain reads DGGITQSPKYLFRKEGQNVTLSCEQNLNHDAMYWYRQDPGQGLRLIYYSQIVNDFQKGDIAEGYSVSREKKESFPLTVTSAQKNPTAFYLCASSKGQGGFQPQHFGDGTRLSIL.